This TCR beta chain was found in a study of CD8 T cells in ankylosing spondylitis. General study findings and limits: The study identified a TCR beta motif of eight highly homologous variants that appeared characteristic of ankylosing spondylitis blood.

Each TCR beta library was made by quantitative 5'-RACE that incorporated molecular barcodes. From the 5' RACE reads, TCRdb called clonotypes with MiXCR, one entry per CDR3 protein. The data hold 750,000 to 850,000 distinct CDR3 sequences, with 10% to 15% observed a single time. A word on this clonotype: Its matching antigen is unknown. At one end the junction does not follow the germline gene, possibly because of a read error.

The CDR3 totals 16 residues. Per the germline V gene, CDR1 is DFQATT and CDR2 is SNEGSKA (reference sequence). V gene TRBV20-1 combines with J gene TRBJ2-3; the match to TRBD2 covers 12 bases. This TCR was sampled from a male donor with ankylosing spondylitis. The sequenced material came from blood, either unsorted or a sorted T cell fraction (not recorded which). The CDR3 loop reads CCARDRTSGNIDTQYF. CDR3 coding DNA: TGCTGTGCTAGAGATCGGACTAGCGGGAATATAGATACGCAGTATTTT.